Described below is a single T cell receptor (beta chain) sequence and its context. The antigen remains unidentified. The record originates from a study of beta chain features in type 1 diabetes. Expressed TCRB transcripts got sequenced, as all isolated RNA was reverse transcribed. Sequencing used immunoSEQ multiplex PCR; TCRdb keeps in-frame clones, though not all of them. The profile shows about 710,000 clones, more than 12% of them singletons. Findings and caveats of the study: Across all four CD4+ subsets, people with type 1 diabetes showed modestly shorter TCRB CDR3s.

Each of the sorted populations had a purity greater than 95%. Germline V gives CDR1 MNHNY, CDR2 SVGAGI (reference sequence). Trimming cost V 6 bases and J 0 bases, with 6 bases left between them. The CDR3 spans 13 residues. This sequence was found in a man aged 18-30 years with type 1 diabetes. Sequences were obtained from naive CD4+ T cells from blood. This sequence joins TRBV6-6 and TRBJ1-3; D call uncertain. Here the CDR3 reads CASSSTSGNTIYF. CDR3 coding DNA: TGTGCCAGCAGCTCCACCTCTGGAAACACCATATATTTT.